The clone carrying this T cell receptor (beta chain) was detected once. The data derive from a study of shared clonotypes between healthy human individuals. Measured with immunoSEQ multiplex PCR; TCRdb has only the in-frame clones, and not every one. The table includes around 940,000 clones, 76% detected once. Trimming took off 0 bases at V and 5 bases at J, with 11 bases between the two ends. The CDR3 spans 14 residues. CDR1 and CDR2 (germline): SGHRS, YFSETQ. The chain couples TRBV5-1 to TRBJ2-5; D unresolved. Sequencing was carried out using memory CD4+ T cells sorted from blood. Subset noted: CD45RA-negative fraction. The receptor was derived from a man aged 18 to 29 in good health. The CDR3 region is CASSLAGSKETQYF. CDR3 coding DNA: TGCGCCAGCAGCTTGGCCGGCTCTAAGGAGACCCAGTACTTC. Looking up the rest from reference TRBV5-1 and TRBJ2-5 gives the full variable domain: KAGVTQTPRYLIKTRGQQVTLSCSPISGHRSVSWYQQTPGQGLQFLFEYFSETQRNKGNFPGRFSGRQFSNSRSEMNVSTLELGDSALYLCASSLAGSKETQYFGPGTRLLVL.